One and the same sample provided the 24 T cell receptor beta chains below, sequenced in a study of identical twins' blood T cells. Using its own MiXCR run on the 5' RACE reads, TCRdb lists one record per CDR3 protein. This sample has a few hundred thousand distinct CDR3 sequences, with approximately 30% found just once. The sequencing input was PBMCs. Receptors were obtained from a woman between 18 and 55 years old in good health.

This clonotype turned up a few times. The chain links TRBV12-3 or TRBV12-4 to TRBJ1-6; tentatively, D is TRBD1 (5 bases). There are 13 residues in the CDR3. V was clipped by 6 bases and J by 10 bases, with 13 bases between them. CDR3 region: CASSQGSLSPLHF. CDR3 in DNA: TGTGCCAGCAGCCAGGGAAGCCTATCACCCCTCCACTTT.

This clonotype was recorded a few times. This chain joins TRBV12-3 or TRBV12-4 and TRBJ2-2; 9 nucleotides line up with TRBD1. The J segment lost 6 bases and the V segment lost 4 bases, leaving 3 bases of the junction unmatched. The CDR3 spans 14 residues. CDR3 protein: CASSWDREAGELFF. The CDR3 nucleotides are TGTGCCAGCAGTTGGGACAGGGAGGCCGGGGAGCTGTTTTTT.

This clonotype appeared a few times. The chain combines TRBV12-5 with TRBJ2-1; 7 positions agree with TRBD1. V lost 0 bases, J lost 6 bases, and 11 bases stayed unmatched. CDR1 LGHNT and CDR2 FRNRAP come from the germline V gene. CDR3 length: 17 amino acids. The CDR3 protein is CASGLVQQGSLVNEQFF. The DNA for the CDR3 is TGTGCTAGTGGTTTGGTACAACAGGGGAGTCTGGTCAATGAGCAGTTCTTC.

This chain links TRBV20-1 with TRBJ2-5, with D perhaps TRBD1 (6 bases). Trimming removed 6 bases from V and 5 bases from J, with 16 bases in between. The CDR3 has 13 amino acids. The germline gives CDR1 DFQATT, CDR2 SNEGSKA (reference sequence). The CDR3 region has the DNA TGCAGTGCAACCCGAGGGGGTCGGGAGACCCAGTACTTC. This translates into CSATRGGRETQYF.

V gene TRBV10-3 combines with J gene TRBJ2-3; the match to TRBD2 covers 8 bases. The CDR3 has 13 amino acids. Losses at the gene ends were 5 bases for V and 4 bases for J; bases not matched to a gene: 2. The germline CDR1 and CDR2 sequences are ENHRY and SYGVKD. The CDR3, as DNA: TGTGCCATCAGTAGCGGGAGCGCAGATACGCAGTATTTT. This sequence encodes CAISSGSADTQYF.

As concerns this clonotype: Given a much more abundant clone one base away, this may be a read error. The V and J genes are TRBV3-1 and TRBJ2-2; possible D gene TRBD1, 5 bases. There are 14 residues in the CDR3. From germline, CDR1 is LGHDT and CDR2 YNNKEL (reference sequence). CDR3 sequence reads: CTSSPQGKGGELFF. CDR3 DNA: TGTACCAGCAGCCCGCAGGGTAAGGGCGGGGAGCTGTTTTTT.

The chain carries TRBV29-1 and TRBJ2-1, with unresolved D. Trimming shortened V by 2 bases and J by 6 bases, and 8 bases separated the two germline ends. Germline CDR1 reads SQVTM; CDR2 reads ANQGSEA. CDR3 length: 12 residues. The CDR3 loop is CSVELVGNEQFF. The CDR3 bases are TGCAGCGTTGAATTGGTAGGCAATGAGCAGTTCTTC.

This chain uses TRBV5-1 with TRBJ2-3; D is ambiguous. Trimming left V 0 bases short and J 3 bases short, with 8 bases between. The CDR3 is 14 residues long. Germline CDR1 and CDR2: SGHRS and YFSETQ. The CDR3 nucleotides are TGCGCCAGCAGCTTGGCAGCTAGAACAGATACGCAGTATTTT. This sequence encodes CASSLAARTDTQYF.

This clonotype showed up just a few times. The V call is TRBV20-1, the J call TRBJ1-1, with TRBD1 identical over 8 bases. CDR1 DFQATT and CDR2 SNEGSKA come from the germline V gene (reference sequence). The trim removed 0 bases at V and 9 bases at J, leaving 3 bases unmatched. The CDR3 is made up of 12 amino acids. The CDR3 sequence is CSAREGQGKAFF. The CDR3 DNA sequence: TGCAGTGCTAGAGAAGGACAGGGAAAAGCTTTCTTT.

The J gene is TRBJ2-2, the V gene TRBV20-1, with 7 bases matching TRBD1. CDR1 is DFQATT, CDR2 SNEGSKA, per germline (reference sequence). The CDR3 runs to 16 residues. J lost 7 bases, V lost 0 bases, and 11 bases had no gene match. In DNA form, the CDR3 reads TGCAGTGCTAGAGATCTCGAGGGGGCCGGGAACGGGGAGCTGTTTTTT. It yields the protein CSARDLEGAGNGELFF.

Of note for this clonotype: A much larger clonotype is one base distant, so this may be a read error. The chain is built from TRBV10-2 and TRBJ1-1, with TRBD1 identical over 7 bases. The CDR3 totals 15 residues. CDR1 is WSHSY, CDR2 SAAADI, per germline. The CDR3 DNA reads TGCGCCAGCAGTACGACAGGGTCGATGAACACTGAATCTTTCTTT. Amino acid sequence: CASSTTGSMNTESFF.

The V gene is TRBV7-2, the J gene TRBJ1-5; no reliable D call. Trimming removed 5 bases at V and 3 bases at J, with 5 bases between. This CDR3 region has 12 residues. Germline lookup yields CDR1 SGHTA and CDR2 FQGNSA. Written as DNA, the CDR3 is TGTGCCAGCAGCCCCCACAATCAGCCCCAGCATTTT. Translation gives CASSPHNQPQHF.

This clonotype appeared a few times. The chain links TRBV3-1 to TRBJ1-1; 7 bases are shared with TRBD1. Per germline, CDR1 LGHDT and CDR2 YNNKEL (reference sequence). V dropped 6 bases and J dropped 9; count of bases not matched to a gene: 4. This CDR3 has 11 residues. In DNA, the CDR3 is TGTGCCAGCAGAGCGACAGGGAAAGCTTTCTTT. Protein: CASRATGKAFF.

CDR3 sequence: CASGKAQYF. CDR3 DNA sequence: TGTGCCAGCGGGAAGGCGCAGTATTTT. The chain joins TRBV27 to TRBJ2-3; D is unclear. The CDR3 extends over 9 amino acids. From germline, CDR1 is MNHEY and CDR2 SMNVEV (reference sequence). The V gene lost 8 bases and the J gene lost 10 bases, with 7 bases spanning the gap.

This clonotype was counted many times. CDR3 sequence: CASSLRGQTGGYTF. The CDR3, as DNA: TGTGCCAGCAGCTTACGGGGGCAGACGGGTGGCTACACCTTC. The rearrangement uses TRBV13 and TRBJ1-2; tentative D call: TRBD1 (6 bases). Between the trimmed V and J ends, which lost 2 bases and 7 bases, there was a span of 14 bases. Germline V gene data show CDR1 as PRHDT and CDR2 as FYEKMQ (reference sequence). The CDR3 contains 14 residues.

There are a few counts of this clonotype. The rearrangement joins TRBV10-3 to TRBJ2-7; possibly TRBD1 or TRBD2 for D (5 bases each). The CDR3 has 14 residues. The V end lost 6 bases, the J end lost 2 bases, and 14 bases lay between the germline ends. In germline, CDR1 is ENHRY, CDR2 SYGVKD. The CDR3 reads CAISVSGTAYEQYF. DNA of the CDR3: TGTGCCATCAGCGTCTCCGGGACGGCCTACGAGCAGTACTTC.

As concerns this clonotype: This may arise from a read error, as a much more abundant clone is one base away. The V gene is TRBV10-3, the J gene TRBJ2-7; D not resolved. Trimming shortened V by 7 bases and J by 5 bases, and 9 bases separated the two germline ends. This CDR3 contains 11 residues. Germline V gene sequence: CDR1 ENHRY, CDR2 SYGVKD. CDR3 DNA: TGTGCCATCACTGTATGGGACGAGCAGTACTTC. Residues: CAITVWDEQYF.

The chain couples TRBV20-1 to TRBJ1-6; D remains ambiguous. Per germline, CDR1 DFQATT and CDR2 SNEGSKA (reference sequence). Deletions cut 6 bases from V and 6 bases from J, with 15 bases between. The CDR3 loop spans 14 amino acids. CDR3 coding DNA: TGCAGTGCAACACGGACGGCCTCTAATTCACCCCTCCACTTT. Residues: CSATRTASNSPLHF.

This chain links TRBV11-2 with TRBJ2-1; 12 bases fit TRBD2. CDR1 and CDR2 (germline): SGHAT, FQNNGV. The CDR3 covers 16 residues. V was pared by 1 base and J by 4 bases, with 2 bases of the junction left unmatched. CDR3 coding DNA: TGTGCCAGCAGCTTAGTGGGGACTAGCGGGTACAATGAGCAGTTCTTC. This translates into CASSLVGTSGYNEQFF.

V is TRBV7-9 and J is TRBJ1-4; no clear D. Germline loops: CDR1 SEHNR, CDR2 FQNEAQ (reference sequence). This CDR3 has 12 residues. V dropped 7 bases and J dropped 7 bases, with 10 bases sitting between them. The DNA for the CDR3 is TGTGCCAGCAACGGAAAGGGTGAAAAACTGTTTTTT. The encoded protein is CASNGKGEKLFF.

Concerning this clonotype itself: A much larger clone is a single base away; this may be a read error. The chain joins TRBV6-6 to TRBJ1-1; the D is unclear. Trimming removed 2 bases from V and 7 bases from J, with 11 bases in between. Per germline, CDR1 MNHNY and CDR2 SVGAGI (reference sequence). The CDR3 has 13 amino acids. The CDR3: CASSYLGSIEAFF. CDR3 DNA sequence: TGTGCCAGCAGTTACCTTGGAAGCATTGAAGCTTTCTTT.

V gene TRBV28 combines with J gene TRBJ1-3, with 7 bases fitting TRBD1. CDR1 is MDHEN, CDR2 SYDVKM, per germline. The CDR3 is 15 residues long. The V segment lost 4 bases and the J segment 0 bases; nucleotides outside the gene matches: 3. The CDR3 DNA is TGTGCCAGCAGTTCCGACAGGGACTCTGGAAACACCATATATTTT. It specifies CASSSDRDSGNTIYF.

CDR3 loop: CASSHDRRSNTGELFF. The CDR3 nucleotides read TGTGCCAGCAGCCACGATCGACGGTCGAACACCGGGGAGCTGTTTTTT. The rearrangement joins TRBV4-2 to TRBJ2-2; D gene uncertain. CDR1 is LGHNA, CDR2 YNFKEQ, per germline. Trimming left V 3 bases short and J 0 bases short, with 11 bases between. This CDR3 contains 16 residues.

This clonotype was counted only a few times. The J gene is TRBJ2-1, the V gene TRBV10-3, with D possibly TRBD1 on 6 matching bases. The CDR3 has 15 residues. The V gene's germline CDR1 is ENHRY and CDR2 SYGVKD. The ends were cut back, 7 bases at V and 0 bases at J, with 13 bases in the middle. CDR3 region: CAINGQLSSYNEQFF. The CDR3 coding sequence is TGTGCCATCAACGGACAGTTAAGCTCCTACAATGAGCAGTTCTTC.